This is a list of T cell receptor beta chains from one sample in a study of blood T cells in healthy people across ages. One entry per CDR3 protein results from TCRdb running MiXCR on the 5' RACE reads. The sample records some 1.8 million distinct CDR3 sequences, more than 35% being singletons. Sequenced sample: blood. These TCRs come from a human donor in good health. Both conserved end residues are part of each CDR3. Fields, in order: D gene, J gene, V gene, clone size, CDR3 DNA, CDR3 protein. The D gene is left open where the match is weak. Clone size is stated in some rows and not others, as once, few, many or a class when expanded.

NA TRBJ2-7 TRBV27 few TGTGCCACCCGACTAGGTTACGAGCAGTACTTC CATRLGYEQYF
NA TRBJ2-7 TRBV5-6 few TGTGCCAGCAGCTTGGATGTGGGACGAGGCGTCGACGAGCAGTACTTC CASSLDVGRGVDEQYF
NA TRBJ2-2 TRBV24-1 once TGTGCCACCAGTCGCCTCGGGGAGCTGTTTTTT CATSRLGELFF
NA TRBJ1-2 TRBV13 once TGTGCCAGCAGCCGCAGGTATACTAACTATGGCTACACCTTC CASSRRYTNYGYTF
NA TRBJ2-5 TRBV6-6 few TGTGCCAGCAGTTACGGATCCGGAGCTGAAGAGACCCAGTACTTC CASSYGSGAEETQYF
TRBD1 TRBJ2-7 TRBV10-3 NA TGTGCCATCAGTGAGGAAGGGCAGGGGGCCTACGAGCAGTACTTC CAISEEGQGAYEQYF
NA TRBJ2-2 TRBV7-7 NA TGTGCTAGCAGCATGGGTGTCAGCACCGGGGAGCTGTTTTTT CASSMGVSTGELFF
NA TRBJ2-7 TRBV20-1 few TGCAGTGCTAGACCGGACTGGGCGGGGGCATACGAGCAGTACTTC CSARPDWAGAYEQYF
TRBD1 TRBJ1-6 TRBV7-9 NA TGTGCCAGCAGTACAGGGGGTCTGGAGTCACCCCTCCACTTT CASSTGGLESPLHF
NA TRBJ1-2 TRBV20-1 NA TGCAGTGCTTTTTTGATGAACTATGGCTACACCTTC CSAFLMNYGYTF
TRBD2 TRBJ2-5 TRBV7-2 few TGTGCCAGCAGCTTAGTCGGGGGGGCAACCTACAATGAGCAGTACTTC CASSLVGGATYNEQYF
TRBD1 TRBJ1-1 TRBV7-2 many TGTGCCAGCAGCCCACCGGGACAGGGGAACACTGAAGCTTTCTTT CASSPPGQGNTEAFF
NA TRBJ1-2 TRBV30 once TGTGCCTGGAGTTCAGGGTATAGCTACACCTTC CAWSSGYSYTF
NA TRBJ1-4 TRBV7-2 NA TGTGCCAGCAGCTTAGCCCGGCCAGGACCAACTAATGAAAAACTGTTTTTT CASSLARPGPTNEKLFF
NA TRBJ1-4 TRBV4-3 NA TGCGCCAGCAGCCAAGATTGGGGGGAAGAGAATGAAAAACTGTTTTTT CASSQDWGEENEKLFF
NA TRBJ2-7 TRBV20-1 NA TGCAGTGCTAGAGATGGAGCCGCGTACGAGCAGTACTTC CSARDGAAYEQYF
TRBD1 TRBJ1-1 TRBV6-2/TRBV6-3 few TGTGCCAGCACCAGGACAGGGGCGGTCGGTGGCACTGAAGCTTTCTTT CASTRTGAVGGTEAFF
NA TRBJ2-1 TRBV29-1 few TGCCTCACTAGTTCTGGGAATGAGCAGTTCTTC CLTSSGNEQFF
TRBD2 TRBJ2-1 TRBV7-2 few TGTGCCAGCAGCTTAGTAAGCGTCCGGACTAGATACAATGAGCAGTTCTTC CASSLVSVRTRYNEQFF
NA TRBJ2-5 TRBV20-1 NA TGCAGTGCTCGCAGGGGGAGGGGGGAGACCCAGTACTTC CSARRGRGETQYF
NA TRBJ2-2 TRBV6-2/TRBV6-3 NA TGTGCCACCCGAACCAGGACCGGGGAGCTGTTTTTT CATRTRTGELFF
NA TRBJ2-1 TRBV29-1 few TGCAGCGTGGAGGGCCCCCTCGACGAGCAGTTCTTC CSVEGPLDEQFF
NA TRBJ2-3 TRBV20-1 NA TGCAGTGCTAGAGGGACTGTCGGGGGTACAGATACGCAGTATTTT CSARGTVGGTDTQYF
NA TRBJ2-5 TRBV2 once TGTGCCAGCAGTGCCAGCAGGGTAGATACCGAGACCCAGTACTTC CASSASRVDTETQYF